The T cell receptor (beta chain) under discussion was sequenced for a study of a mutant IDH1 vaccine in newly diagnosed glioma. Study as a whole: Patients were started on vaccination 4-6 weeks after radiotherapy alone, or with temozolomide cycles. Radiotherapy, temozolomide, or both had been given previously, and both were given to most. Weeks 35 and 47 hosted visits V12 and V13, respectively.

Measured with immunoSEQ multiplex PCR; TCRdb has only the in-frame clones, and not every one. The sample consists of about 66,000 clones, about 74% of them appearing once. This sample's time point: week 35, safety follow-up. The content of each vaccine dose was 300 ug of mutant IDH1 20-mer peptide, and topical imiquimod accompanied it. The length of the CDR3 is 13 residues. Germline CDR1 SGDLS, CDR2 YYNGEE. Of note for this clone: Its antigen is as yet unknown. The junction departs from the called germline gene at one end, perhaps through a read error.

This sequence was found in a man aged 45 to 65 with glioma. The chain joins TRBV9 to TRBJ1-2, with D unclear. The material was PBMCs, obtained from a glioma patient whose treatment included an IDH1 peptide vaccine. CDR3 sequence: CASSVDGGSFILF. CDR3 sequence (DNA): TGTGCCAGCAGCGTAGATGGAGGCAGCTTCATTTTATTC. Based on the CDR3 plus reference TRBV9 and TRBJ1-2, the full variable domain is DSGVTQTPKHLITATGQRVTLRCSPRSGDLSVYWYQQSLDQGLQFLIQYYNGEERAKGNILERFSAQQFPDLHSELNLSSLELGDSALYFCASSVDGGSFILFGSGTRLTVV.